This is a list of T cell receptor beta chains from one sample in a study of T cells after yellow fever vaccination. TCRdb processed the 5' RACE reads anew with MiXCR; each CDR3 protein has one entry. The sample yields approximately 93,000 distinct CDR3 sequences, 5.8% seen once. This specimen consisted of CD8+ T cells sorted from PBMCs, obtained 10 days after the yellow fever booster vaccination. These receptors were obtained from a man younger than 30 who received the YFV17D yellow fever vaccine. Both conserved end residues are part of each CDR3. The D gene is left open where the match is weak. Expanded clones are given a class, and other clones once, few, many or no size at all.

clone size	V gene	D gene	J gene	CDR3 protein	CDR3 DNA
few	TRBV11-2	TRBD2	TRBJ2-3	CASSLGASGGADTQYF	TGTGCCAGCAGCTTAGGTGCTAGCGGGGGGGCAGATACGCAGTATTTT
-	TRBV5-5	TRBD2	TRBJ2-3	CASSLVFSAGGQDTQYF	TGTGCCAGCAGCTTAGTCTTCTCAGCGGGGGGCCAAGATACGCAGTATTTT
few	TRBV28	-	TRBJ2-3	CASSLVGPIADTQYF	TGTGCCAGCAGTTTAGTAGGCCCGATTGCAGATACGCAGTATTTT
few	TRBV4-3	TRBD1	TRBJ1-6	CASSQDGTGWSPLHF	TGCGCCAGCAGCCAAGATGGGACAGGGTGGTCACCCCTCCACTTT
-	TRBV20-1	-	TRBJ2-2	CSARTFGVGETGELFF	TGCAGTGCTAGAACATTCGGGGTCGGGGAGACCGGGGAGCTGTTTTTT
few	TRBV9	-	TRBJ2-5	CASSKSGTSQETQYF	TGTGCCAGCAGTAAGAGCGGGACAAGTCAAGAGACCCAGTACTTC
few	TRBV7-8	TRBD2	TRBJ2-2	CASSLSGLVWNTGELFF	TGTGCCAGCAGCCTGTCGGGACTAGTTTGGAACACCGGGGAGCTGTTTTTT
many	TRBV5-5	-	TRBJ2-1	CASSRTGSSYNEQFF	TGTGCCAGCAGCAGAACGGGGAGCTCCTACAATGAGCAGTTCTTC
-	TRBV5-5	-	TRBJ2-7	CASSLEIFHEQYF	TGTGCCAGCAGCTTGGAAATATTCCACGAGCAGTACTTC
few	TRBV7-8	-	TRBJ2-2	CASTPRGRNTGELFF	TGTGCCAGCACCCCGCGGGGGCGGAACACCGGGGAGCTGTTTTTT
few	TRBV4-3	-	TRBJ1-1	CASSQDFPLRQDTEAFF	TGCGCCAGCAGCCAGGATTTCCCCTTAAGACAGGACACTGAAGCTTTCTTT
few	TRBV7-3	-	TRBJ2-1	CASSLKGGAYNEQFF	TGTGCCAGCAGCTTAAAAGGGGGGGCCTACAATGAGCAGTTCTTC
many	TRBV4-2	-	TRBJ2-7	CASSQDRNAIYYEQYF	TGTGCCAGCAGCCAAGATCGAAACGCCATCTACTACGAGCAGTACTTC
-	TRBV6-2/TRBV6-3	TRBD2	TRBJ2-5	CASTDHGLEYVETQYF	TGTGCCAGCACCGACCACGGACTAGAGTATGTCGAGACCCAGTACTTC
-	TRBV6-5	TRBD2	TRBJ2-7	CASSYSISGDGNEQYF	TGTGCCAGCAGTTACTCGATTAGCGGGGATGGCAACGAGCAGTACTTC
few	TRBV10-3	-	TRBJ2-3	CAISESGVRTDTQYF	TGTGCCATCAGTGAGTCAGGGGTCCGCACAGATACGCAGTATTTT
few	TRBV29-1	-	TRBJ2-1	CSGSDLSSYNEQFF	TGCAGCGGGTCGGACTTGAGCTCCTACAATGAGCAGTTCTTC
few	TRBV25-1	TRBD1	TRBJ1-1	CASRGTANTEAFF	TGTGCCAGCAGAGGGACAGCGAACACTGAAGCTTTCTTT
few	TRBV4-3	TRBD2	TRBJ2-1	CASSQAGGPYEQFF	TGCGCCAGCAGCCAAGCGGGGGGGCCGTATGAGCAGTTCTTC
few	TRBV24-1	TRBD1	TRBJ1-2	CATSDWTGGGYTF	TGTGCCACCAGTGATTGGACAGGGGGAGGCTACACCTTC
-	TRBV5-1	TRBD2	TRBJ2-1	CASGPETSEYNEQFF	TGCGCCAGCGGACCCGAGACTAGCGAATACAATGAGCAGTTCTTC
-	TRBV30	-	TRBJ1-1	CAHGMNTEAFF	TGTGCCCACGGGATGAACACTGAAGCTTTCTTT
few	TRBV7-9	TRBD1	TRBJ2-6	CASSSTGALGRRANVLTF	TGTGCCAGCAGCTCGACAGGGGCCCTGGGGAGAAGGGCCAACGTCCTGACTTTC
few	TRBV13	TRBD1	TRBJ2-5	CASSTTGGAWLGETQYF	TGTGCCAGCAGCACCACAGGGGGCGCCTGGTTGGGCGAGACCCAGTACTTC
-	TRBV10-3	TRBD2	TRBJ2-5	CAISETSGEETQYF	TGTGCCATCAGTGAGACTAGCGGGGAAGAGACCCAGTACTTC
many	TRBV11-2	TRBD2	TRBJ2-1	CASSFSPKRGGLDEQFF	TGTGCCAGCAGCTTCTCCCCCAAGCGGGGGGGCTTAGATGAGCAGTTCTTC
many	TRBV20-1	TRBD2	TRBJ2-1	CSARDGAGAYNEQFF	TGCAGTGCTAGAGATGGAGCGGGGGCCTACAATGAGCAGTTCTTC
many	TRBV12-3/TRBV12-4	TRBD1	TRBJ1-2	CASSSGQGGDGYTF	TGTGCCAGCAGTTCGGGACAGGGAGGAGATGGCTACACCTTC
-	TRBV13	-	TRBJ2-5	CASSSSAPGRDRETQYF	TGTGCCAGCAGCTCGTCAGCCCCGGGACGCGATCGAGAGACCCAGTACTTC
few	TRBV29-1	-	TRBJ1-2	CSVEAGDTF	TGCAGCGTTGAGGCAGGGGATACCTTC
few	TRBV7-9	-	TRBJ1-2	CASSLARYWENGYTF	TGTGCCAGCAGCTTAGCGCGGTATTGGGAGAACGGCTACACCTTC
few	TRBV27	-	TRBJ2-3	CASSRVEDTQYF	TGTGCCAGCAGCCGGGTGGAGGATACGCAGTATTTT
few	TRBV10-3	-	TRBJ2-3	CAIRQAPGEDTQYF	TGTGCCATCAGACAGGCCCCAGGGGAAGATACGCAGTATTTT
large	TRBV7-3	-	TRBJ2-1	CASSRGASGYNEQFF	TGTGCCAGCAGCCGAGGGGCCTCCGGGTACAATGAGCAGTTCTTC
few	TRBV15	TRBD2	TRBJ2-4	CATSSSPGGEWAKNIQYF	TGTGCCACCAGCAGCTCTCCCGGGGGGGAGTGGGCCAAAAACATTCAGTACTTC
-	TRBV9	TRBD1	TRBJ2-1	CASSVDRVTGEQFF	TGTGCCAGCAGCGTGGACAGGGTCACAGGTGAGCAGTTCTTC
-	TRBV27	TRBD1	TRBJ1-2	CASSPTGAYGYTF	TGTGCCAGCAGTCCGACAGGGGCCTATGGCTACACCTTC
-	TRBV7-3	-	TRBJ2-6	CASSLLETNGVLTF	TGTGCCAGCAGCTTATTGGAGACGAACGGCGTCCTGACTTTC
few	TRBV4-1	-	TRBJ2-3	CASSHEDGGADTQYF	TGCGCCAGCAGCCATGAGGACGGGGGTGCCGATACGCAGTATTTT
-	TRBV24-1	-	TRBJ2-3	CATSGATDTQYF	TGTGCCACCAGTGGTGCGACAGATACGCAGTATTTT
-	TRBV2	-	TRBJ2-1	CASDGGGDEQFF	TGTGCCAGCGACGGAGGGGGAGATGAGCAGTTCTTC
-	TRBV5-8	TRBD1	TRBJ2-7	CASSWGDRGEQYF	TGTGCCAGCAGCTGGGGGGACAGGGGCGAGCAGTACTTC
-	TRBV4-1	-	TRBJ2-1	CASSGQTVHNEQFF	TGCGCCAGCAGCGGTCAGACAGTACACAATGAGCAGTTCTTC
few	TRBV11-2	TRBD2	TRBJ2-7	CASSWGLDSVEQYF	TGTGCCAGCAGCTGGGGACTAGATAGCGTCGAGCAGTACTTC
many	TRBV6-2/TRBV6-3	-	TRBJ2-1	CASTIGGSSYNEQFF	TGTGCCAGCACTATAGGGGGGAGCTCCTACAATGAGCAGTTCTTC
-	TRBV6-5	-	TRBJ1-2	CASSSAALYGYTF	TGTGCCAGCAGCTCGGCGGCCCTCTATGGCTACACCTTC
few	TRBV7-2	TRBD1	TRBJ1-2	CASSATGVGRDYGYTF	TGTGCCAGCAGCGCTACAGGGGTCGGGAGGGACTATGGCTACACCTTC
few	TRBV12-3/TRBV12-4	TRBD1	TRBJ1-2	CASTPGGRGYTF	TGTGCCAGCACCCCAGGGGGCCGAGGCTACACCTTC
few	TRBV5-6	-	TRBJ1-2	CASSFGRGTYGYTF	TGTGCCAGCAGCTTTGGAAGGGGCACCTATGGCTACACCTTC
few	TRBV15	-	TRBJ2-5	CATSRDRSWGETQYF	TGTGCCACCAGCAGAGATAGGTCCTGGGGAGAGACCCAGTACTTC
few	TRBV12-3/TRBV12-4	TRBD2	TRBJ2-5	CASSFPSGGLETQYF	TGTGCCAGCAGTTTCCCTAGCGGGGGTCTAGAGACCCAGTACTTC
few	TRBV4-1	TRBD2	TRBJ2-1	CASSHPAGATDNEQFF	TGCGCCAGCAGCCATCCAGCGGGGGCGACGGACAATGAGCAGTTCTTC
few	TRBV4-3	TRBD2	TRBJ2-1	CASSQAGGCDEQFF	TGCGCCAGCAGCCAAGCGGGGGGTTGTGATGAGCAGTTCTTC
-	TRBV4-3	-	TRBJ1-3	CASSQLERDNSGNTIYF	TGCGCCAGCAGCCAGTTGGAACGGGACAACTCTGGAAACACCATATATTTT
-	TRBV29-1	TRBD1	TRBJ2-7	CSVWDSSYEQYF	TGCAGCGTTTGGGACAGCTCCTACGAGCAGTACTTC